Presented here are 24 T cell receptor beta chains from one specimen sequenced in a study of technical replicates of blood from a handful of donors. The assay was immunoSEQ multiplex PCR, and TCRdb's table has in-frame clones only and misses some. The table shows approximately 12,000 clones, with about 90% occurring only once. Material for sequencing was PBMCs. The receptor source for this set is a human donor in good health.

This clone came up a few times. V and J are TRBV7-6 and TRBJ1-2; 8 nucleotides line up with TRBD1. CDR1 and CDR2 (germline): SGHVS, FNYEAQ. The CDR3 is 14 amino acids. After removal of 4 bases from V and 3 bases from J, the junction contained 4 bases not matched to a gene. Written as DNA, the CDR3 is TGTGCCAGCAGCTCCCAGGGGGCCGACTATGGCTACACCTTC. Its translation: CASSSQGADYGYTF.

The J gene is TRBJ2-5, the V gene TRBV7-8; no firm D call. The germline V gene has CDR1 SGHVS and CDR2 FQNEAQ. The CDR3 runs 13 residues. Trimming took off 5 bases at V and 5 bases at J, with 12 bases between the two ends. The CDR3 sequence is CASSRSRSETQYF. The CDR3 nucleotides read TGTGCCAGCAGCCGCAGTCGTTCGGAGACCCAGTACTTC.

The V gene is TRBV9, the J gene TRBJ2-1; TRBD1 matches 9 bases. CDR3 length: 18 residues. The V segment lost 4 bases and the J segment 4 bases; nucleotides outside the gene matches: 15. The germline V gene has CDR1 SGDLS and CDR2 YYNGEE. The CDR3 bases are TGTGCCAGCAGCCCCCGGGACAGGGATAGTTTATCGTACAATGAGCAGTTCTTC. Protein sequence: CASSPRDRDSLSYNEQFF.

This chain connects TRBV18 to TRBJ1-4; possible D gene TRBD1, 6 bases. The CDR3 totals 15 residues. The V and J ends lost 1 base and 7 bases respectively, with 13 bases between them. In germline, CDR1 is KGHSH, CDR2 LQKENI. The CDR3 region has the DNA TGTGCCAGCTCACCACTACAGGGTCCCAGTGAAAAACTGTTTTTT. Residues: CASSPLQGPSEKLFF.

The chain couples TRBV28 to TRBJ1-2; 8 nucleotides agree with TRBD1. This CDR3 region has 14 residues. Unmatched junction bases numbered 11, after V lost 6 bases and J lost 8 bases. Germline assignment: CDR1 MDHEN and CDR2 SYDVKM. DNA of the CDR3: TGTGCCAGCAGCAGGGGACAGGAGCCGGGCGGCTACACCTTC. As protein: CASSRGQEPGGYTF.

V and J are TRBV30 and TRBJ2-7; possibly TRBD2 for D (6 bases). Trimming shortened V by 0 bases and J by 4 bases, and 7 bases separated the two germline ends. The CDR3 contains 12 residues. Germline CDR1 and CDR2: GTSNPN and SVGIG (reference sequence). The CDR3 coding sequence is TGTGCCTGGAGTGTGGCGGGGTACGAGCAGTACTTC. Encoded protein: CAWSVAGYEQYF.

This chain connects TRBV10-2 to TRBJ2-1, with TRBD2 matching over 12 bases. J lost 5 bases, V lost 10 bases, and 3 bases had no gene match. The CDR3 spans 13 residues. Per germline, CDR1 WSHSY and CDR2 SAAADI. CDR3 amino acids: CATGLAGNNEQFF. DNA of the CDR3: TGCGCCACCGGACTAGCGGGAAACAATGAGCAGTTCTTC.

This chain connects TRBV2 to TRBJ1-2; D unclear. Between the trimmed V and J ends, which lost 3 bases and 4 bases, there was a span of 21 bases. Germline V gives CDR1 SNHLY, CDR2 FYNNEI. This CDR3 region has 17 residues. CDR3 in amino acids: CASSDIFMAGSSYGYTF. The CDR3 DNA follows: TGTGCCAGCAGTGACATTTTCATGGCAGGTTCCTCCTATGGCTACACCTTC.

The V call is TRBV4-1, the J call TRBJ2-7; TRBD1 matches at 11 bases. This CDR3 spans 15 amino acids. J gave up 3 bases and V 6 bases, and 7 bases lay outside the gene matches. The germline CDR1 and CDR2 sequences are MGHRA and YSYEKL. The CDR3 DNA is TGCGCCAGCAGACACGCCGGGACAGGGGGCTACGAGCAGTACTTC. This gives the protein CASRHAGTGGYEQYF.

This clone was picked up one time. The rearrangement joins TRBV7-2 to TRBJ2-1; D gene uncertain. V gave up 2 bases and J gave up 3 bases, with 8 bases separating them. The CDR3 extends over 14 amino acids. Germline lookup yields CDR1 SGHTA and CDR2 FQGNSA. The CDR3 here is CASSLSPNYNEQFF. CDR3 coding DNA: TGTGCCAGCAGCTTAAGCCCCAACTACAATGAGCAGTTCTTC.

The V and J genes are TRBV5-1 and TRBJ2-5; TRBD1 agrees at 7 bases. CDR3 length: 14 residues. Germline V lookup: CDR1 SGHRS, CDR2 YFSETQ. J gave up 1 base and V 4 bases, and 4 bases lay outside the gene matches. CDR3 in amino acids: CASSAGDSQETQYF. CDR3 sequence (DNA): TGCGCCAGCAGCGCTGGGGACAGCCAAGAGACCCAGTACTTC.

CDR3 bases: TGTGCCAGCAGCCCCCCAGTGGGGACAGGGAACGGGGCCAACGTCCTGACTTTC. It codes for CASSPPVGTGNGANVLTF. The chain has TRBV7-9 and TRBJ2-6; 9 bases line up with TRBD1. V trimming: 5 bases; J trimming: 4 bases; junction bases outside the gene matches: 12. CDR3 length equals 18 residues. Germline V gene data show CDR1 as SEHNR and CDR2 as FQNEAQ (reference sequence). Full variable domain (remainder filled in from reference TRBV7-9 and TRBJ2-6): DTGVSQNPRHKITKRGQNVTFRCDPISEHNRLYWYRQTLGQGPEFLTYFQNEAQLEKSRLLSDRFSAERPKGSFSTLEIQRTEQGDSAMYLCASSPPVGTGNGANVLTFGAGSRLTVL.

The chain combines TRBV19 with TRBJ2-4, with 8 positions matching TRBD1. CDR1 and CDR2 (germline): LNHDA, SQIVND (reference sequence). The trim removed 1 base at V and 6 bases at J, leaving 5 bases unmatched. This CDR3 spans 15 amino acids. The CDR3 coding sequence is TGTGCCAGTAGTATAGGGAACAGGGGGAGAAACATTCAGTACTTC. Its translation is CASSIGNRGRNIQYF.

The chain carries TRBV6-1 and TRBJ2-5; 14 nucleotides line up with TRBD2. V dropped 2 bases and J dropped 3; count of bases not matched to a gene: 14. Per germline, CDR1 MNHNS and CDR2 SASEGT. This CDR3 has 20 residues. In DNA, the CDR3 is TGTGCCAGCAGTGAACGACTTGGGACTAGCGGGAGAAGTGGGGAAGAGACCCAGTACTTC. It specifies CASSERLGTSGRSGEETQYF.

V gene TRBV29-1 combines with J gene TRBJ2-5; 11 bases agree with TRBD2. Trimming at V came to 1 base and at J to 1 base, leaving 5 bases not matched to a gene. Per the germline V gene, CDR1 is SQVTM and CDR2 is ANQGSEA. The CDR3 has 16 residues. DNA for the CDR3: TGCAGCGTTGAAGGGGGAACTAGCGGGGGCCAAGAGACCCAGTACTTC. Protein sequence: CSVEGGTSGGQETQYF.

The V call is TRBV5-1, the J call TRBJ2-7; tentative D call: TRBD2 (6 bases). The CDR3 covers 17 residues. V lost 0 bases and J lost 0, with 16 bases in between. In germline, CDR1 is SGHRS, CDR2 YFSETQ. In DNA form, the CDR3 reads TGCGCCAGCAGCTTGGCCGGGGGTCAGGTCAGCTCCTACGAGCAGTACTTC. This translates into CASSLAGGQVSSYEQYF. The complete variable domain, with remaining parts taken from reference TRBV5-1 and TRBJ2-7, reads KAGVTQTPRYLIKTRGQQVTLSCSPISGHRSVSWYQQTPGQGLQFLFEYFSETQRNKGNFPGRFSGRQFSNSRSEMNVSTLELGDSALYLCASSLAGGQVSSYEQYFGPGTRLTVT.

V is TRBV4-1 and J is TRBJ2-1; D is possibly TRBD2 (6 bases). Trimming pared 0 bases from V and 7 bases from J, leaving 19 bases between. This CDR3 has 17 residues. CDR1 and CDR2 from the germline V gene are MGHRA and YSYEKL. The CDR3 here is CASSQDGVTGVVNEQFF. In DNA form, the CDR3 reads TGCGCCAGCAGCCAAGATGGGGTTACGGGAGTGGTAAATGAGCAGTTCTTC.

This chain joins TRBV7-9 and TRBJ1-5; TRBD1 agrees at 8 bases. The CDR3 has 16 amino acids. With V trimmed by 5 bases and J by 3 bases, 9 bases remained unmatched. Germline CDR1 SEHNR, CDR2 FQNEAQ (reference sequence). CDR3 DNA sequence: TGTGCCAGCAGCCCATTGTGGACAGGGACCAATCAGCCCCAGCATTTT. It translates to CASSPLWTGTNQPQHF.

V and J are TRBV9 and TRBJ1-4, with D uncertain. The germline gives CDR1 SGDLS, CDR2 YYNGEE. Trimming took off 0 bases at V and 0 bases at J, with 6 bases between the two ends. The CDR3 consists of 15 residues. CDR3 in amino acids: CASSVGTSTNEKLFF. CDR3 nucleotides: TGTGCCAGCAGCGTAGGCACATCAACTAATGAAAAACTGTTTTTT.

The chain uses TRBV4-1 and TRBJ1-2; 7 bases match TRBD1. This CDR3 comprises 17 residues. J was trimmed by 4 bases and V by 1 base; bases with no gene match: 12. The germline V gene encodes CDR1 MGHRA and CDR2 YSYEKL. DNA for the CDR3: TGCGCCAGCAGCCAAGGTACCCGACAGGGCGATTCCTATGGCTACACCTTC. Residues: CASSQGTRQGDSYGYTF.

The chain employs TRBV6-1 and TRBJ2-6; 7 bases line up with TRBD1. Trimming removed 9 bases from V and 1 base from J; junction bases left unmatched: 6. Germline CDR1 is MNHNS and CDR2 is SASEGT. This CDR3 is 15 amino acids long. CDR3 coding DNA: TGTGCCAGGGTACAGGGGTGGTCTGGGGCCAACGTCCTGACTTTC. Amino acid sequence: CARVQGWSGANVLTF.

V usage is TRBV7-9 and J usage is TRBJ2-7; 13 bases agree with TRBD2. The V and J ends lost 4 bases and 2 bases, in that order; junction bases with no gene match: 2. Germline CDR1 SEHNR, CDR2 FQNEAQ (reference sequence). The CDR3 runs 15 residues. CDR3 protein: CASSSTSGRPYEQYF. CDR3 nucleotide sequence: TGTGCCAGCAGCTCGACTAGCGGGAGGCCCTACGAGCAGTACTTC. The whole variable domain, filled in from reference TRBV7-9 and TRBJ2-7, reads DTGVSQNPRHKITKRGQNVTFRCDPISEHNRLYWYRQTLGQGPEFLTYFQNEAQLEKSRLLSDRFSAERPKGSFSTLEIQRTEQGDSAMYLCASSSTSGRPYEQYFGPGTRLTVT.

This chain uses TRBV7-9 with TRBJ1-2; D is unresolved. CDR1 and CDR2 (germline): SEHNR, FQNEAQ (reference sequence). The V end was cut by 2 bases, the J end by 1 base, with 8 bases between. This CDR3 has 14 amino acids. In nucleotides, the CDR3 is TGTGCCAGCAGCTTATTCGGGGATAACTATGGCTACACCTTC. Amino acid sequence: CASSLFGDNYGYTF.

The table lists this clone with a few counts. V and J are TRBV11-2 and TRBJ1-1; no clear D gene. V was pared by 4 bases and J by 1 base, with 4 bases between. CDR3 length: 12 amino acids. Germline values: CDR1 SGHAT, CDR2 FQNNGV. CDR3 bases: TGTGCCAGCAGCTCCGGGAACACTGAAGCTTTCTTT. This codes for CASSSGNTEAFF.